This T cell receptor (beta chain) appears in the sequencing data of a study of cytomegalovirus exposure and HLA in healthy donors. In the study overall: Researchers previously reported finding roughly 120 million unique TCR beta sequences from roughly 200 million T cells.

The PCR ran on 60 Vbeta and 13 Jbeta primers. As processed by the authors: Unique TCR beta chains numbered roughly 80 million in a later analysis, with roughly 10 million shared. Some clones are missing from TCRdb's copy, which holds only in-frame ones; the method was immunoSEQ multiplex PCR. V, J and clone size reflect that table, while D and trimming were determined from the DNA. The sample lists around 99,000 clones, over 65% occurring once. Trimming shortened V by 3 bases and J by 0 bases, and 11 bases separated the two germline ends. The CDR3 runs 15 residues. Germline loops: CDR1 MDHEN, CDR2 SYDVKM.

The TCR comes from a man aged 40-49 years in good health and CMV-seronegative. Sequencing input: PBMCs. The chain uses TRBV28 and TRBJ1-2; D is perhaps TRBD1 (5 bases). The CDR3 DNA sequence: TGTGCCAGCAGTTTCTTAACAGGCACTAACTATGGCTACACCTTC. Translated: CASSFLTGTNYGYTF.